Shown below are 31 T cell receptor beta chains from a single sample sequenced in a study of chemoradiotherapy in HPV16-positive cancers. TCRdb's copy holds only in-frame clones and misses some; the assay was immunoSEQ multiplex PCR. The table lists around 62,000 clones, more than 70% of them singletons. Sequences were derived from blood, sampled from a patient who underwent chemoradiotherapy. These receptors all stem from a human donor with HPV-associated anogenital cancer.

Notes on this clone: Other DNA sequences in the sample encode the same CDR3. CDR3 in amino acids: CASSLGTRGNEQFF. The CDR3 coding sequence is TGTGCCAGCAGCTTGGGGACCAGGGGTAATGAGCAGTTCTTC. The rearrangement links TRBV5-6 to TRBJ2-1, with D tentatively TRBD1 (6 bases). Per the germline V gene, CDR1 is SGHDT and CDR2 is YYEEEE. Trimming removed 0 bases from V and 7 bases from J, with 11 bases in between. The CDR3 is made up of 14 amino acids. The whole variable domain, remainder taken from reference TRBV5-6 and TRBJ2-1, is DAGVTQSPTHLIKTRGQQVTLRCSPKSGHDTVSWYQQALGQGPQFIFQYYEEEERQRGNFPDRFSGHQFPNYSSELNVNALLLGDSALYLCASSLGTRGNEQFFGPGTRLTVL.

This chain connects TRBV9 to TRBJ1-1; no firm D call. CDR3 length equals 15 residues. The V and J ends lost 6 bases and 2 bases respectively, with 17 bases between them. In germline, CDR1 is SGDLS, CDR2 YYNGEE. The CDR3 loop is CASKKTDGENTEAFF. DNA of the CDR3: TGTGCCAGCAAAAAAACGGACGGAGAAAACACTGAAGCTTTCTTT.

This sequence joins TRBV4-1 and TRBJ2-1; D is unclear. CDR3 length: 20 residues. Germline CDR1 reads MGHRA; CDR2 reads YSYEKL. V lost 0 bases to trimming and J lost 0 bases, with 21 bases between them. In DNA form, the CDR3 reads TGCGCCAGCAGCCAAGAAAAACGCTCTAAGGACCGGAGCTCCTACAATGAGCAGTTCTTC. The encoded protein is CASSQEKRSKDRSSYNEQFF.

This clone was seen a single time. The V gene is TRBV7-9, the J gene TRBJ2-1; 10 bases are shared with TRBD2. The J segment lost 7 bases and the V segment lost 5 bases, leaving 8 bases of the junction unmatched. CDR1 and CDR2 from the germline V gene are SEHNR and FQNEAQ (reference sequence). This CDR3 spans 15 amino acids. The CDR3 protein is CASSPKRGGLNEQFF. The CDR3 region has the DNA TGTGCCAGCAGCCCCAAGCGGGGGGGCTTGAATGAGCAGTTCTTC.

This clone came up a few times. The CDR3 DNA sequence: TGTGCCAGCAGCTCCTCGACAAACTATGGCTACACCTTC. Its translation is CASSSSTNYGYTF. This chain uses TRBV7-9 with TRBJ1-2; no definite D call. Deletions cut 4 bases from V and 2 bases from J, with 8 bases between. Looked up from germline, CDR1 is SEHNR and CDR2 is FQNEAQ (reference sequence). The CDR3 contains 13 residues.

V and J are TRBV19 and TRBJ1-5; 8 positions match TRBD1. The CDR3 runs 14 residues. CDR1 is LNHDA, CDR2 SQIVND, per germline (reference sequence). V dropped 7 bases and J dropped 4; count of bases not matched to a gene: 6. The CDR3 loop is CASTRTGINQPQHF. The CDR3 nucleotides are TGTGCCAGTACCCGGACAGGGATAAATCAGCCCCAGCATTTT.

This clone was recorded only once. The gene calls are TRBV14 and TRBJ2-3, with a possible D match to TRBD1 (6 bases). Germline lookup yields CDR1 SGHDN and CDR2 FVKESK. The ends were cut back, 6 bases at V and 8 bases at J, with 12 bases in the middle. The CDR3 spans 12 residues. CDR3 sequence reads: CASSQTGITQYF. The CDR3 DNA is TGTGCCAGCAGTCAAACAGGGATTACGCAGTATTTT.

This clone was detected once. The J gene is TRBJ1-5, the V gene TRBV5-5, with D tentatively TRBD1 (6 bases). Trimming left V 2 bases short and J 0 bases short, with 12 bases between. This CDR3 is 16 amino acids long. Per germline, CDR1 SGHKS and CDR2 YYEKEE (reference sequence). For the CDR3, the DNA is TGTGCCAGCAGCTTTTTACCCAGGGGTAGCAATCAGCCCCAGCATTTT. Protein sequence: CASSFLPRGSNQPQHF.

The rearrangement links TRBV5-1 to TRBJ2-1; 7 bases are a match to TRBD1. This CDR3 region has 15 residues. Looked up from germline, CDR1 is SGHRS and CDR2 is YFSETQ. Trimming took 2 bases from V and 2 from J; bases not matched to a gene: 4. CDR3 in amino acids: CASSFDRVPYNEQFF. The CDR3 DNA reads TGCGCCAGCAGCTTTGACAGGGTCCCCTACAATGAGCAGTTCTTC.

In its sample, this clone was seen a few times. The V gene is TRBV19, the J gene TRBJ2-7; D might be TRBD1 (5 bases). Trimming removed 7 bases from V and 1 base from J, with 11 bases in between. Germline V gene data show CDR1 as LNHDA and CDR2 as SQIVND (reference sequence). CDR3 length: 13 amino acids. The CDR3 coding sequence is TGTGCCAGTACCACCGGACATTCCTACGAGCAGTACTTC. This sequence encodes CASTTGHSYEQYF.

The chain couples TRBV4-2 to TRBJ1-1, with 11 bases identical to TRBD1. Trimming cost V 4 bases and J 4 bases; bases outside gene matches: 5. Germline V gives CDR1 LGHNA, CDR2 YNFKEQ. The CDR3 runs 15 residues. The CDR3 nucleotides read TGTGCCAGCAGCCCGGGACAGGGGGGGGGCACTGAAGCTTTCTTT. Its protein product is CASSPGQGGGTEAFF.

The rearrangement uses TRBV27 and TRBJ1-1, with a tentative D call TRBD1 (5 bases). The V end was cut by 6 bases, the J end by 4 bases, with 15 bases between. This CDR3 is built from 14 residues. The germline gives CDR1 MNHEY, CDR2 SMNVEV (reference sequence). CDR3 coding DNA: TGTGCCAGCAGACCAGGGAGTTGGAGCACTGAAGCTTTCTTT. Protein product: CASRPGSWSTEAFF.

The chain uses TRBV4-2 and TRBJ2-5; D is perhaps TRBD1 (6 bases). V lost 0 bases and J lost 2, with 13 bases in between. The length of the CDR3 is 16 residues. CDR1 LGHNA and CDR2 YNFKEQ come from the germline V gene. The CDR3 nucleotides are TGTGCCAGCAGCCAAGATCAGGGGACGGGGCAAGAGACCCAGTACTTC. Translated, it gives CASSQDQGTGQETQYF.

As concerns this clone: This CDR3 is missing its conserved last phenylalanine or tryptophan, likely due to a read error. The DNA is left out, because the CDR3 cannot be placed on it with certainty; the CDR3 is given as TCRdb lists it. The V and J genes are TRBV23-1 and TRBJ1-2; the table's D call TRBD1 went unverified against the DNA. TRBV23-1 is an open reading frame, and its role is uncertain. The CDR3 adds up to 11 amino acids, both ends counted. The CDR3 region is CASPPGTGLPL.

The rearrangement links TRBV30 to TRBJ1-3, with TRBD1 matching over 8 bases. V gave up 8 bases and J gave up 0 bases; unmatched junction bases: 6. Germline V gene data show CDR1 as GTSNPN and CDR2 as SVGIG (reference sequence). This CDR3 comprises 14 residues. The CDR3 region is CATHRGSSGNTIYF. Written as DNA, the CDR3 is TGTGCCACCCACAGGGGGAGCTCTGGAAACACCATATATTTT.

The chain couples TRBV30 to TRBJ2-1; the match to TRBD2 covers 9 bases. Trimming removed 4 bases from V and 8 bases from J; junction bases left unmatched: 12. The CDR3 loop spans 15 amino acids. CDR1 and CDR2 from the germline V gene are GTSNPN and SVGIG (reference sequence). In DNA, the CDR3 is TGTGCCTGGACCTTAGGAGCGGGGGGTACCGATGAGCAGTTCTTC. Protein: CAWTLGAGGTDEQFF.

The gene calls are TRBV6-1 and TRBJ1-3, with D uncertain. The CDR3 extends over 14 amino acids. Germline lookup yields CDR1 MNHNS and CDR2 SASEGT. The V gene lost 4 bases and the J gene lost 4 bases, with 11 bases spanning the gap. This chain's CDR3 is CASSGGFAGNTIYF. CDR3 nucleotide sequence: TGTGCCAGCAGTGGAGGGTTCGCCGGAAACACCATATATTTT.

The V call is TRBV10-3, the J call TRBJ1-5; possibly TRBD1 for D (6 bases). CDR3 size: 14 residues. V lost 3 bases and J 5 bases, leaving 11 bases between the germline ends. Germline V gene data show CDR1 as ENHRY and CDR2 as SYGVKD. The CDR3 protein is CAISDWGGDQPQHF. For the CDR3, the DNA is TGTGCCATCAGTGATTGGGGGGGCGATCAGCCCCAGCATTTT.

The J gene is TRBJ2-1, the V gene TRBV29-1; 8 bases are shared with TRBD2. V was clipped by 5 bases and J by 4 bases; unmatched bases: 10. CDR3 length equals 15 residues. The germline V gene has CDR1 SQVTM and CDR2 ANQGSEA. The CDR3 coding sequence is TGCAGCGTTCTCGGGGGCGGGAGGTCGTACAATGAGCAGTTCTTC. Translation gives CSVLGGGRSYNEQFF.

The chain joins TRBV28 to TRBJ2-7, with 9 bases matching TRBD1. The CDR3 is 16 amino acids. V shed 6 bases, J shed 4 bases, and the junction held 13 bases outside the gene matches. Germline V gene sequence: CDR1 MDHEN, CDR2 SYDVKM. The CDR3 nucleotides read TGTGCCAGCAGCATCTCCGGGACAGGGAGGGTTTACGAGCAGTACTTC. Translating it yields CASSISGTGRVYEQYF.

As regards this clone: Since the CDR3 does not end with the conserved phenylalanine or tryptophan, this likely comes from a read error. Because the CDR3's place on the DNA is in doubt, the DNA is left out and the CDR3 is given as listed by TCRdb. This chain links TRBV7-8 with TRBJ1-2. Germline CDR1 is SGHVS and CDR2 is FQNEAQ. The CDR3 spans 9 amino acids, including both terminal residues. This CDR3 is CASSFFRDG.

This chain links TRBV6-6 with TRBJ2-5, with D perhaps being TRBD1 or TRBD2 (5 bases each). The better agreement between TRBJ2-7 and the DNA end casts doubt on the J call. There are 14 residues in the CDR3. Per the germline V gene, CDR1 is MNHNY and CDR2 is SVGAGI (reference sequence). The chain's CDR3 is CASSYSAERGEQYF. In DNA, the CDR3 is TGTGCCAGCAGTTACTCGGCGGAGAGGGGCGAGCAGTACTTC.

The rearrangement links TRBV5-1 to TRBJ2-3, with 7 bases aligning to TRBD2. J lost 3 bases, V lost 0 bases, and 1 base had no gene match. The germline CDR1 and CDR2 sequences are SGHRS and YFSETQ. This CDR3 comprises 14 residues. This CDR3 is CASSLGGRTDTQYF. For the CDR3, the DNA is TGCGCCAGCAGCTTGGGCGGGAGAACAGATACGCAGTATTTT. The full variable domain, its missing parts supplied by reference TRBV5-1 and TRBJ2-3, is KAGVTQTPRYLIKTRGQQVTLSCSPISGHRSVSWYQQTPGQGLQFLFEYFSETQRNKGNFPGRFSGRQFSNSRSEMNVSTLELGDSALYLCASSLGGRTDTQYFGPGTRLTVL.

The genes are TRBV4-1 and TRBJ1-6; D perhaps matches TRBD1 (5 bases). The CDR3 runs 15 residues. The germline V gene has CDR1 MGHRA and CDR2 YSYEKL. With 4 bases removed from V and 7 bases from J, the gap between germline ends came to 14 bases. The CDR3, as DNA: TGCGCCAGCAGCCGTGCCGGGACGGCGAATTCACCCCTCCACTTT. Its translation is CASSRAGTANSPLHF.

The chain couples TRBV20-1 to TRBJ1-2, with D possibly being TRBD1 (6 bases). There are 11 residues in the CDR3. CDR1 is DFQATT and CDR2 is SNEGSKA in the germline V gene (reference sequence). Trimming cost V 7 bases and J 6 bases, with 12 bases left between them. The CDR3 reads CSVFHRDGYTF. DNA for the CDR3: TGCAGTGTATTCCACAGGGATGGCTACACCTTC.

The chain combines TRBV7-9 with TRBJ1-1; 12 bases are shared with TRBD1. This CDR3 spans 18 amino acids. V shed 5 bases, J shed 3 bases, and the junction held 13 bases outside the gene matches. In germline, CDR1 is SEHNR, CDR2 FQNEAQ (reference sequence). The CDR3 sequence: CASSTPGQGARYDTEAFF. The CDR3 region has the DNA TGTGCCAGCAGCACTCCGGGACAGGGGGCGAGATATGACACTGAAGCTTTCTTT.

This rearrangement joins TRBV6-1 to TRBJ2-2; 7 bases fit TRBD1. This CDR3 has 15 amino acids. J lost 5 bases, V lost 8 bases, and 11 bases had no gene match. Germline-derived CDR1 and CDR2 are MNHNS and SASEGT. This CDR3 is CASQVTGADTGELFF. The CDR3 nucleotides are TGTGCCAGCCAGGTTACAGGGGCAGATACCGGGGAGCTGTTTTTT.

V and J are TRBV5-4 and TRBJ2-3; 10 nucleotides agree with TRBD1. CDR1 is SGHNT and CDR2 is YYREEE in the germline V gene (reference sequence). Trimming removed 2 bases from V and 3 bases from J; junction bases left unmatched: 6. The CDR3 sequence is 16 residues long. CDR3 bases: TGTGCCAGCAGCTTTGGAGGGGACAGGGGTACAGATACGCAGTATTTT. Protein product: CASSFGGDRGTDTQYF.

The rearrangement joins TRBV7-2 to TRBJ1-2, with D possibly matching TRBD1 (6 bases). Looked up from germline, CDR1 is SGHTA and CDR2 is FQGNSA. The ends were cut back, 5 bases at V and 1 base at J, with 17 bases in the middle. This CDR3 spans 16 amino acids. The CDR3 protein is CASSPRTGTLNYGYTF. The CDR3 DNA reads as TGTGCCAGCAGCCCCCGGACCGGGACACTTAACTATGGCTACACCTTC.

The count of this clone is one. This chain connects TRBV4-1 to TRBJ2-7, with TRBD2 matching 13 bases. Per germline, CDR1 MGHRA and CDR2 YSYEKL. The V and J ends lost 4 bases and 3 bases, in that order; junction bases with no gene match: 15. This CDR3 comprises 19 residues. In DNA, the CDR3 is TGCGCCAGCAGCCTTTTCCCGGGACTAGCGGGATCGAGGGACTACGAGCAGTACTTC. Its protein product is CASSLFPGLAGSRDYEQYF.

This rearrangement joins TRBV29-1 to TRBJ2-7, with 8 bases that match TRBD1. This CDR3 contains 14 residues. Germline CDR1 reads SQVTM; CDR2 reads ANQGSEA. V gave up 4 bases and J gave up 1 base; unmatched junction bases: 6. The CDR3 DNA follows: TGCAGCGTTGGTGGGGGACAGGCTTCCTACGAGCAGTACTTC. This gives the protein CSVGGGQASYEQYF.